The TCR beta chain under discussion was sequenced for a study of blood T cell repertoires in COVID-19 (dated by TCRdb to 2019 to 2021). About the study as a whole: Samples covering the acute and convalescent phases of COVID-19 were provided by collaborators in the United States, Italy and Spain. The prospective study material was composed of cDNA or gDNA derived from T cells, B-cell-depleted T cells, or PBMCs. The repertoires were released in a freely available public database intended as a resource for research on the immune response to SARS-CoV-2. The samples were drawn from the first 160 participants of the ongoing ImmuneRACE study and from over 950 subjects provided by 6 global collaborators. Nearly every sample came with metadata listing a de-identified subject ID, COVID-19 status, age in years and sex. Where HLA class I and class II types were available, the types were taken from metadata supplied by the sample provider, not from assay-based typing. Subjects who had been exposed to COVID-19, were actively infected with it, or had recovered from it provided the deeply sampled blood TCRbeta repertoires that made up the dataset.

CDR1 MGHDK and CDR2 SYGVNS were looked up in the germline V gene. Trimming takes 6 bases off V and 1 base off J; junction bases not matched to a gene: 3. Measured from the cysteine to the phenylalanine, the CDR3 is 15 residues long. The sequence is cut down to CDR3 DNA, 45 bases in frame from base 1. Another Seattle source contributed samples from volunteer blood donors who had recovered from COVID-19. Collaborating institutions collected whole blood in K2EDTA tubes following their own protocols. Collaborator samples were shipped for TCRbeta analysis as frozen whole blood, isolated PBMCs, or DNA extracted from either sample type. What the work shows at the level of the full study, not this receptor alone: How much clinical and demographic metadata was included differed by source and by participant, and the metadata was provided uncurated.

As to this clone: Its binding antigen is unknown. Base qualities are not at hand, and no much larger clone is one base apart.

TCRbeta CDR3 regions were amplified from genomic DNA using the immunoSEQ Assay, a bias-controlled multiplex PCR. In the source study's methods: Within the assay, amplification of reference gene primers was used to estimate how many nucleated cells each sample contained. Sequence reads were collapsed and filtered to measure the absolute abundance of every unique TCRbeta CDR3 rearrangement. Productive Simpson clonality was computed per sample as the square root of Simpson's diversity index over productive rearrangements. This immuneACCESS table, as held by TCRdb, lists in-frame sequences with V and J called but not all clones. Of the missing ones, under half trace to an unresolved V gene in checked studies; the others have no known cause. For V, J and clone size, that table is used; D and trimming come from the DNA. This sample holds some 250,000 clones; 88% were observed only once. About 0.99% of the sample is in the top ten clones.

This clonotype originated in a woman aged 40 to 55 who had recovered from COVID-19. Sequencing was done on a sample of peripheral blood. This sequence uses TRBV25-1 and TRBJ2-3, and 11 junction bases match TRBD2. The DNA sequence is given as TGTGCCAGCAGGGAACTAGCGGGAGGCACAGATACGCAGTATTTT. This yields the protein CASRELAGGTDTQYF. Extended through the reference TRBV25-1 and TRBJ2-3 proteins, this CDR3 yields the full variable domain: EADIYQTPRYLVIGTGKKITLECSQTMGHDKMYWYQQDPGMELHLIHYSYGVNSTEKGDLSSESTVSRIRTEHFPLTLESARPSHTSQYLCASRELAGGTDTQYFGPGTRLTVL.